The 18 T cell receptor beta chains presented below share a single source sample, sequenced in a study of regulatory T cells in long-lasting Graves disease. The time point here: persistent/refractory GD, antithyroid drugs over 5 years with positive TRAb. PBMCs provided the RNA from which the TCR library was made. Relying on iRepertoire HTBI primers and Arm-PCR of CDR3 regions, the team built TCR beta libraries. From the multiplex PCR reads, TCRdb called clonotypes with MiXCR, one entry per CDR3 protein. The table lists 350,000 to 450,000 distinct CDR3 sequences, roughly a fifth of them singletons. The sequencing here drew on peripheral blood mononuclear cells (PBMCs), taken when the disease was refractory, from a patient treated with antithyroid drugs. All receptors derive from a female donor with Graves disease.

This clonotype was picked up many times. This chain uses TRBV28 with TRBJ2-7; a possible D gene is TRBD1 (6 bases). CDR1 MDHEN and CDR2 SYDVKM come from the germline V gene. Trimming stripped 8 bases from V and 2 bases from J, with 19 bases between. The CDR3 has 15 residues. CDR3 DNA: TGTGCCAGCTCTGATGCGGAGGACAGTACCTACGAGCAGTACTTC. Encoded protein: CASSDAEDSTYEQYF. The full variable domain, with the rest looked up from reference TRBV28 and TRBJ2-7, is DVKVTQSSRYLVKRTGEKVFLECVQDMDHENMFWYRQDPGLGLRLIYFSYDVKMKEKGDIPEGYSVSREKKERFSLILESASTNQTSMYLCASSDAEDSTYEQYFGPGTRLTVT.

The J gene is TRBJ2-2, the V gene TRBV3-1, with 9 nucleotides matching TRBD1. This CDR3 is built from 17 residues. V lost 1 base to trimming and J lost 3 bases; unmatched junction nucleotides: 6. The germline CDR1 and CDR2 sequences are LGHDT and YNNKEL (reference sequence). This CDR3 is CASSQVKGTGYTGELFF. For the CDR3, the DNA is TGTGCCAGCAGCCAAGTTAAAGGGACAGGGTACACCGGGGAGCTGTTTTTT.

J is TRBJ2-4 and V is TRBV10-2; D is possibly TRBD1 (6 bases). Trimming took 3 bases from V and 5 from J, leaving 14 bases between them. The germline V gene has CDR1 WSHSY and CDR2 SAAADI. CDR3 length: 15 amino acids. Here the CDR3 DNA reads TGCGCCAGCAGTGACTGGACAGCGAGTCAAAACATTCAGTACTTC. Amino acids: CASSDWTASQNIQYF.

This clonotype was detected ten times or more. In DNA, the CDR3 is TGTGCCAGAGGACAGGATCCTAATGAAAAACTGTTTTTT. Translated, it gives CARGQDPNEKLFF. V is TRBV6-1 and J is TRBJ1-4, with TRBD1 identical over 7 bases. This CDR3 is 13 amino acids long. V was pared by 9 bases and J by 3 bases, with 4 bases of the junction left unmatched. The germline gives CDR1 MNHNS, CDR2 SASEGT.

This clonotype was seen only a few times. The V call is TRBV7-9, the J call TRBJ1-1; weak D call: TRBD1 (5 bases). The CDR3 covers 13 residues. Germline assignment: CDR1 SEHNR and CDR2 FQNEAQ (reference sequence). Trimming removed 6 bases from V and 4 bases from J, with 12 bases in between. The CDR3 spells CASSGGVGTEAFF. DNA for the CDR3: TGTGCCAGCAGTGGGGGGGTGGGCACTGAAGCTTTCTTT.

The chain links TRBV7-9 to TRBJ2-3; D uncertain. The length of the CDR3 is 15 residues. Trimming left V 1 base short and J 4 bases short, with 12 bases between. Looked up from germline, CDR1 is SEHNR and CDR2 is FQNEAQ (reference sequence). The chain's CDR3 is CASSLGVGWPDTQYF. Written as DNA, the CDR3 is TGTGCCAGCAGCTTAGGAGTGGGTTGGCCAGATACGCAGTATTTT.

The count of this clonotype is one. A read error may be the cause here, since a much bigger clone is one base away. The rearrangement links TRBV28 to TRBJ1-1; D gene ambiguous. Germline V gene lookup returns CDR1 MDHEN and CDR2 SYDVKM. The CDR3 has 12 residues. V shed 6 bases and J shed 7 bases, with 12 bases lying between them. The CDR3 protein is CASRPPGIEAFF. The CDR3, as DNA: TGTGCCAGCAGACCGCCGGGGATTGAAGCTTTCTTT.

The CDR3 here is CASSKQPQNSGANVLTF. The CDR3 DNA follows: TGCGCCAGCAGCAAGCAACCCCAGAACTCTGGGGCCAACGTCCTGACTTTC. The chain links TRBV4-1 to TRBJ2-6; D call uncertain. Germline V gene lookup returns CDR1 MGHRA and CDR2 YSYEKL. This CDR3 comprises 17 residues. Trimming cost V 5 bases and J 0 bases, with 14 bases left between them.

This clonotype was observed many times. The rearrangement links TRBV7-9 to TRBJ2-6; tentative D call: TRBD1 (6 bases). The V gene's germline CDR1 is SEHNR and CDR2 FQNEAQ (reference sequence). With 6 bases removed from V and 0 bases from J, the gap between germline ends came to 15 bases. The CDR3 contains 17 residues. The CDR3 spells CASSLRQDGSGANVLTF. As DNA, the CDR3 is TGTGCCAGCAGTTTACGACAGGATGGCTCTGGGGCCAACGTCCTGACTTTC.

The rearrangement links TRBV7-9 to TRBJ1-2, with D unresolved. Trimming took 8 bases from V and 4 from J, leaving 8 bases between them. Germline V gene data show CDR1 as SEHNR and CDR2 as FQNEAQ (reference sequence). The CDR3 is 11 amino acids. In nucleotides, the CDR3 is TGTGCCAGCGGTAACATCTATGGCTACACCTTC. The encoded protein is CASGNIYGYTF.

This clonotype was recorded at least ten times. The rearrangement links TRBV24-1 to TRBJ1-2; TRBD1 aligns across 7 bases. The V gene's germline CDR1 is KGHDR and CDR2 SFDVKD. CDR3 length: 17 residues. Unmatched junction bases numbered 15, after V lost 5 bases and J lost 4 bases. The CDR3 DNA sequence: TGTGCCACCAGTGGATCCCGTGGACAGGATGGAGGCTATGGCTACACCTTC. Protein product: CATSGSRGQDGGYGYTF.

The rearrangement joins TRBV2 to TRBJ2-5; 11 bases match TRBD2. The junction had 11 bases not matched to a gene; V was cut back by 6 bases and J by 5 bases. This CDR3 comprises 16 residues. The germline V gene encodes CDR1 SNHLY and CDR2 FYNNEI. The CDR3, as DNA: TGTGCCAGCAGGACCAGCCCGGGACTAGCGGCGGAGACCCAGTACTTC. It codes for CASRTSPGLAAETQYF.

This clonotype has a handful of counts. The chain employs TRBV7-8 and TRBJ2-5; no definite D call. The germline V gene encodes CDR1 SGHVS and CDR2 FQNEAQ. CDR3 length: 16 amino acids. Trimming removed 5 bases at V and 4 bases at J, with 20 bases between. CDR3 region: CASSPPRVSRGETQYF. CDR3 coding DNA: TGTGCCAGCAGCCCCCCCCGGGTGTCTCGAGGAGAGACCCAGTACTTC.

The chain joins TRBV2 to TRBJ2-5; 7 bases align to TRBD1. This CDR3 comprises 16 residues. Germline CDR1 and CDR2: SNHLY and FYNNEI. Trimming removed 4 bases from V and 1 base from J; junction bases left unmatched: 9. The CDR3 bases are TGTGCCAGCAGTGCTCCCGACAGGGCGGGCCAAGAGACCCAGTACTTC. The encoded protein is CASSAPDRAGQETQYF.

The rearrangement uses TRBV20-1 and TRBJ2-7; 11 positions match TRBD1. The germline CDR1 and CDR2 sequences are DFQATT and SNEGSKA (reference sequence). Trimming removed 2 bases from V and 3 bases from J; junction bases left unmatched: 6. The CDR3 covers 15 residues. The CDR3 DNA sequence: TGCAGTGCTAGACACCCGGGACAGGGGGACTACGAGCAGTACTTC. Amino acids: CSARHPGQGDYEQYF.

The CDR3 nucleotides are TGTGCCACCAGTATGACGGGGACCGTGATGCCGCAGTATTTT. It yields the protein CATSMTGTVMPQYF. This chain links TRBV15 with TRBJ2-3; D tentatively fits TRBD1 or TRBD2 (5 bases each). The CDR3 extends over 14 amino acids. Germline CDR1 reads LNHNV; CDR2 reads YYDKDF (reference sequence). The germline V and J ends were trimmed by 6 bases and 10 bases, with 20 bases remaining between them.

This clonotype was counted a single time. The CDR3 nucleotides are TGTGCCAGCAGTTTCCCCGCGAGGGGGGCGCATACAGATACGCAGTATTTT. Amino acid sequence: CASSFPARGAHTDTQYF. J is TRBJ2-3 and V is TRBV28, with D tentatively TRBD1 or TRBD2 (6 bases each). The CDR3 extends over 17 amino acids. CDR1 is MDHEN, CDR2 SYDVKM, per germline. With 3 bases removed from V and 3 bases from J, the gap between germline ends came to 19 bases.

The CDR3 here is CSVGEIAGGTDTQYF. The CDR3 DNA follows: TGCAGCGTTGGGGAAATAGCGGGTGGCACAGATACGCAGTATTTT. J is TRBJ2-3 and V is TRBV29-1; TRBD2 aligns across 7 bases. CDR3 length: 15 amino acids. Trimming at V came to 4 bases and at J to 1 base, leaving 8 bases not matched to a gene. In germline, CDR1 is SQVTM, CDR2 ANQGSEA.